This T cell receptor (beta chain) was identified in a study of beta chain features in type 1 diabetes. Whole-study results and caveats: Researchers caution that PCR might favor shorter templates, equally among patients and controls.

Reverse transcription of all isolated RNA meant that expressed TCRB transcripts were sequenced. Regulatory, naive and central memory T cell samples averaged about 3.57 million reads. Only in-frame clones appear in the TCRdb table, and some are missing; sequencing was by immunoSEQ multiplex PCR. This sample has hundreds of thousands of clones, with more than 9% found just once. The CDR3 is 13 residues long. With 8 bases removed from V and 4 bases from J, the gap between germline ends came to 12 bases. CDR1 is KGHSH, CDR2 LQKENI, per germline. Via CD45RO/CCR7/CD25/CD127/CD95/CD27, cells of the CD4+ naive, central memory, regulatory and stem cell-like memory subsets were sorted. Concerning this clone: Its antigen is not identified.

This TCR was recovered from a woman aged 18 to 35 in good health. Source material: naive CD4+ T cells from blood. The chain joins TRBV18 to TRBJ1-3, with D tentatively TRBD1 (6 bases). This chain's CDR3 is CASPTGTGNTIYF. The CDR3 coding sequence is TGTGCCAGCCCAACAGGGACAGGAAACACCATATATTTT.